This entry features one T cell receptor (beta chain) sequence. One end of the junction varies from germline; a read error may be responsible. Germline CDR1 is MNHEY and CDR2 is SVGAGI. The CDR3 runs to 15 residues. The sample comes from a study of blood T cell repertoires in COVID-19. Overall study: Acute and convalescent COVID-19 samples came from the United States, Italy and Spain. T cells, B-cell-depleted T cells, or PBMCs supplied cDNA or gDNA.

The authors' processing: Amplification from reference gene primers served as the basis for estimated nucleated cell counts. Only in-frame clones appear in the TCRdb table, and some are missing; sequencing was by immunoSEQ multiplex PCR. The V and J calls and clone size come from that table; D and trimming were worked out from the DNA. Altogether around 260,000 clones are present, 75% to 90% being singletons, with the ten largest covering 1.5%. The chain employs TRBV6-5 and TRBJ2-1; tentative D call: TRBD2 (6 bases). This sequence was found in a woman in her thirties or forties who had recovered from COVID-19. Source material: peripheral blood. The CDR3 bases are TGTGCCAGCAGTGACTCGGGACTGATAATGATCGGGCAGTTCTTC. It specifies CASSDSGLIMIGQFF.